The next 29 T cell receptor beta chains were all read from a single sample in a study of regulatory T cells in long-lasting Graves disease. Time point meaning: newly diagnosed GD, antithyroid drugs for less than 3 months. The TCR library used RNA extracted from PBMCs. Library construction for TCR beta used iRepertoire HTBI primers and Arm-PCR of CDR3 regions. TCRdb used MiXCR to reprocess the multiplex PCR reads, holding one entry per CDR3 protein. Counted here are hundreds of thousands of distinct CDR3 sequences, around 17% occurring once; the ten biggest clones make up just under 30%. The same data also contributed to another study, on T cells in Graves' hyperthyroidism and ophthalmopathy.

The sample consisted of peripheral blood mononuclear cells (PBMCs), taken at new diagnosis, from a patient treated with antithyroid drugs. These receptors originate from a man in his forties with Graves disease.

This clonotype was recorded many times. The chain's CDR3 is CASSKYSGETEAFF. The CDR3 coding sequence is TGTGCCAGCAGTAAATATTCCGGGGAGACTGAAGCTTTCTTT. This chain connects TRBV7-9 to TRBJ1-1; D unresolved. Per the germline V gene, CDR1 is SEHNR and CDR2 is FQNEAQ (reference sequence). This CDR3 spans 14 amino acids. Trimming left V 6 bases short and J 5 bases short, with 16 bases between.

The table lists this clonotype with many counts. The chain uses TRBV28 and TRBJ2-2; 11 nucleotides match TRBD2. The CDR3 length is 17 residues. Per germline, CDR1 MDHEN and CDR2 SYDVKM. Unmatched junction bases numbered 6, after V lost 0 bases and J lost 6 bases. CDR3 amino acids: CASSLWTLAGGPGELFF. The CDR3 DNA reads TGTGCCAGCAGTTTATGGACATTAGCGGGGGGGCCCGGGGAGCTGTTTTTT.

V gene TRBV24-1 combines with J gene TRBJ2-3, with 12 bases lining up with TRBD1. There are 16 residues in the CDR3. Per germline, CDR1 KGHDR and CDR2 SFDVKD. With 6 bases clipped from V and 5 bases from J, the junction kept 8 bases outside the gene matches. The DNA of the CDR3 is TGTGCCACCAGTCTGTCGGGACAGGGGGCTGGAGATACGCAGTATTTT. Residues: CATSLSGQGAGDTQYF.

This sequence joins TRBV4-3 and TRBJ2-7; D not resolved. This CDR3 has 12 residues. V lost 4 bases and J 9 bases, leaving 13 bases between the germline ends. From germline, CDR1 is LGHNA and CDR2 YSLEER. This CDR3 is CASSPGTGVQYF. CDR3 sequence (DNA): TGCGCCAGCAGCCCTGGTACTGGGGTGCAGTACTTC.

This clonotype was seen only a few times. V is TRBV6-1 and J is TRBJ1-5; D is unresolved. The germline V gene has CDR1 MNHNS and CDR2 SASEGT. V dropped 7 bases and J dropped 5 bases, with 12 bases sitting between them. This CDR3 spans 13 amino acids. DNA of the CDR3: TGTGCCAGCAACCCAAGGATGGATCAGCCCCAGCATTTT. It yields the protein CASNPRMDQPQHF.

V usage is TRBV9 and J usage is TRBJ2-6; no clear D. Germline V CDR1 and CDR2: SGDLS, YYNGEE. The CDR3 has 17 amino acids. V was trimmed by 3 bases and J by 2 bases, leaving 15 bases between them. The CDR3 region has the DNA TGTGCCAGCAGCGCCGGATCACGGGCGGCTGGGGCCAACGTCCTGACTTTC. This gives the protein CASSAGSRAAGANVLTF.

This clonotype appeared a few times. The chain has TRBV4-3 and TRBJ2-3; D not certain. Between the trimmed V and J ends, which lost 0 bases and 0 bases, there was a span of 7 bases. The CDR3 covers 15 residues. The V gene's germline CDR1 is LGHNA and CDR2 YSLEER. Written as DNA, the CDR3 is TGCGCCAGCAGCCAAGATCTATTCAGCACAGATACGCAGTATTTT. Protein sequence: CASSQDLFSTDTQYF.

This clonotype was recorded many times. The CDR3 region is CSAADRRVADTQYF. The CDR3 DNA follows: TGCAGTGCAGCTGACCGAAGGGTTGCAGATACGCAGTATTTT. The chain is built from TRBV20-1 and TRBJ2-3, with no clear D. Germline CDR1 DFQATT, CDR2 SNEGSKA (reference sequence). Trimming removed 6 bases at V and 4 bases at J, with 17 bases between. This CDR3 contains 14 residues.

The chain links TRBV24-1 to TRBJ2-1; TRBD2 matches at 16 bases. CDR1 and CDR2 (germline): KGHDR, SFDVKD. V lost 8 bases and J lost 8; bases outside the gene matches: 11. CDR3 length equals 17 residues. DNA for the CDR3: TGTGCCACCACCACCGGGACTAGCGGGGGGGCCTCGGATGAGCAGTTCTTC. Its translation: CATTTGTSGGASDEQFF.

The chain has TRBV19 and TRBJ1-5; D unresolved. CDR3 length: 15 residues. V shed 6 bases and J shed 2 bases, with 14 bases lying between them. The germline gives CDR1 LNHDA, CDR2 SQIVND (reference sequence). DNA for the CDR3: TGTGCCAGTAGGGCGATAGGTTACGGCAATCAGCCCCAGCATTTT. This encodes CASRAIGYGNQPQHF.

This clonotype was detected many times. The chain combines TRBV5-1 with TRBJ2-7; D may be TRBD2 (7 bases). The CDR3 has 15 residues. CDR1 is SGHRS and CDR2 is YFSETQ in the germline V gene. Trimming removed 4 bases at V and 0 bases at J, with 14 bases between. CDR3 sequence reads: CASSGYREGSYEQYF. The CDR3, as DNA: TGCGCCAGCAGCGGATACAGGGAGGGCTCCTACGAGCAGTACTTC.

This clonotype was detected many times. The chain has TRBV30 and TRBJ1-1; perhaps TRBD1 as D (6 bases). This CDR3 is 15 amino acids long. Germline V gives CDR1 GTSNPN, CDR2 SVGIG (reference sequence). V lost 2 bases and J 3 bases, leaving 16 bases between the germline ends. CDR3 sequence (DNA): TGTGCCTGGAGTCATCGCGGGGGCAAGGACACTGAAGCTTTCTTT. This codes for CAWSHRGGKDTEAFF.

This clonotype was detected many times. The chain combines TRBV10-3 with TRBJ2-3; no definite D call. Germline CDR1 reads ENHRY; CDR2 reads SYGVKD. This CDR3 has 15 residues. Trimming pared 4 bases from V and 2 bases from J, leaving 13 bases between. The CDR3 region has the DNA TGTGCCATCAGTGGAAACAGAGATTCCACAGATACGCAGTATTTT. Its translation: CAISGNRDSTDTQYF.

This clonotype was seen at least ten times. The chain uses TRBV4-2 and TRBJ1-6; D gene uncertain. This CDR3 has 15 residues. Trimming removed 0 bases from V and 9 bases from J, with 12 bases in between. Germline V CDR1 and CDR2: LGHNA, YNFKEQ. CDR3: CASSQDSALGSPLHF. CDR3 DNA sequence: TGTGCCAGCAGCCAAGATTCCGCTCTCGGTTCACCCCTCCACTTT.

This clonotype was detected many times. As DNA, the CDR3 is TGTGCTAGTGGTACAGACCGCGTTCGGTATGGCTACACCTTC. Its protein product is CASGTDRVRYGYTF. The rearrangement uses TRBV12-5 and TRBJ1-2; D not resolved. The V gene lost 5 bases and the J gene lost 5 bases, with 15 bases spanning the gap. Germline CDR1 is LGHNT and CDR2 is FRNRAP. CDR3 length: 14 residues.

This clonotype has at least ten counts. The chain couples TRBV28 to TRBJ2-7; no reliable D call. The germline gives CDR1 MDHEN, CDR2 SYDVKM. This CDR3 has 13 residues. V was pared by 2 bases and J by 4 bases, with 9 bases between. The CDR3 coding sequence is TGTGCCAGCAGTTTAAGGTTGGGATACGAGCAGTACTTC. Amino acids: CASSLRLGYEQYF.

This clonotype was observed many times. The V call is TRBV5-1, the J call TRBJ2-7; 7 nucleotides match TRBD1. This CDR3 has 15 amino acids. The V gene end was trimmed by 4 bases and the J gene end by 2 bases; junction bases not matched to a gene: 9. Germline V gives CDR1 SGHRS, CDR2 YFSETQ. The CDR3 DNA sequence: TGCGCCAGCAGCCACGACAGGGAAGGCCCCTACGAGCAGTACTTC. It translates to CASSHDREGPYEQYF.

This clonotype was counted ten times or more. This chain joins TRBV6-1 and TRBJ1-5, with D unresolved. Trimming stripped 6 bases from V and 2 bases from J, with 8 bases between. The CDR3 consists of 13 residues. Germline V gene data show CDR1 as MNHNS and CDR2 as SASEGT. In nucleotides, the CDR3 is TGTGCCAGCAGCCCCGACGGCAATCAGCCCCAGCATTTT. Translated: CASSPDGNQPQHF.

This clonotype occurred many times. The J gene is TRBJ2-7, the V gene TRBV18, with D possibly matching TRBD2 (6 bases). This CDR3 has 14 amino acids. Germline V lookup: CDR1 KGHSH, CDR2 LQKENI. V was pared by 3 bases and J by 3 bases, with 12 bases between. CDR3 DNA sequence: TGTGCCAGCTCACCGGCAGCGGGCCACTACGAGCAGTACTTC. It codes for CASSPAAGHYEQYF.

This clonotype was detected only a few times. The chain joins TRBV5-1 to TRBJ2-1; a possible D gene is TRBD2 (5 bases). The germline V gene has CDR1 SGHRS and CDR2 YFSETQ. Between the trimmed V and J ends, which lost 3 bases and 1 base, there was a span of 11 bases. The CDR3 is made up of 15 amino acids. CDR3 DNA: TGCGCCAGCAGCTCCCGGGATCCTTCCTACAATGAGCAGTTCTTC. Its translation: CASSSRDPSYNEQFF.

The rearrangement joins TRBV7-8 to TRBJ2-7, with a tentative D call TRBD1 (5 bases). This CDR3 has 16 amino acids. Germline assignment: CDR1 SGHVS and CDR2 FQNEAQ. V lost 4 bases, J lost 1 base, and 17 bases lay in between. Here the CDR3 DNA reads TGTGCCAGCAGCTACGATGGATTCACAGGATCCTACGAGCAGTACTTC. Translating it yields CASSYDGFTGSYEQYF.

This clonotype was seen ten or more times. This chain uses TRBV12-3 or TRBV12-4 with TRBJ1-2; no definite D call. This CDR3 contains 15 residues. V lost 1 base and J 7 bases, leaving 16 bases between the germline ends. CDR3 region: CASSLGAKGFVGYTF. CDR3 DNA sequence: TGTGCCAGCAGTTTAGGGGCGAAGGGATTTGTTGGCTACACCTTC.

As to this clonotype: It may be a read error: a sequence one base away is much more abundant. The genes are TRBV7-3 and TRBJ1-1; no clear D. V was pared by 1 base and J by 3 bases, with 12 bases between. Germline-derived CDR1 and CDR2 are SGHTA and FQGTGA. The CDR3 extends over 15 amino acids. CDR3 protein: CASSLRGSQDTEAFF. The CDR3 DNA follows: TGTGCCAGCAGCTTAAGAGGCTCGCAGGACACTGAAGCTTTCTTT.

Concerning this clonotype: A much larger clone is a single base away; this may be a read error. This rearrangement joins TRBV7-2 to TRBJ2-4; TRBD2 matches 8 bases. The CDR3 contains 14 residues. CDR1 is SGHTA and CDR2 is FQGNSA in the germline V gene. Trimming cost V 0 bases and J 13 bases; bases outside gene matches: 8. The CDR3 nucleotides are TGTGCCAGCAGCTTAGCCGGGACTAGGGTTGAGCAGTACTTC. Translating it yields CASSLAGTRVEQYF.

This clonotype appeared many times. The chain carries TRBV10-3 and TRBJ2-3, with TRBD2 identical over 10 bases. The CDR3 covers 16 residues. V shed 0 bases and J 2 bases; nucleotides not matched to a gene: 2. In germline, CDR1 is ENHRY, CDR2 SYGVKD. CDR3 DNA sequence: TGTGCCATCAGTGAGTCTAGCGGGGGGTTCACAGATACGCAGTATTTT. Protein product: CAISESSGGFTDTQYF.

This clonotype was found a few times. Written as DNA, the CDR3 is TGCGCCAGCAGCTTTATATCGGGGCAAAGTGAGCAGTTCTTC. It encodes CASSFISGQSEQFF. This chain links TRBV4-3 with TRBJ2-1; D tentatively reads TRBD1 or TRBD2 (5 bases each). From germline, CDR1 is LGHNA and CDR2 YSLEER. There are 14 residues in the CDR3. V gave up 5 bases and J gave up 9 bases, with 17 bases separating them.

There are many counts of this clonotype. This chain uses TRBV20-1 with TRBJ1-1; D not certain. V lost 5 bases to trimming and J lost 3 bases, with 13 bases between them. Germline CDR1 and CDR2: DFQATT and SNEGSKA (reference sequence). The CDR3 loop spans 13 amino acids. The CDR3 loop is CSALRPGYTEAFF. CDR3 bases: TGCAGTGCTTTACGCCCGGGGTACACTGAAGCTTTCTTT.

The rearrangement links TRBV11-2 to TRBJ2-1; the match to TRBD2 covers 7 bases. TRBJ2-5 matches the DNA end more closely, so the J call is doubtful. Per the germline V gene, CDR1 is SGHAT and CDR2 is FQNNGV. This CDR3 region has 16 residues. The CDR3 region is CASSLGVLANQETQYF. The CDR3 nucleotides read TGTGCCAGCAGCTTAGGGGTACTAGCGAACCAAGAGACCCAGTACTTC.

The CDR3, as DNA: TGTGCCAGCAGTTTCGCCGGGACAGGGACGGCCGGGGAGCTGTTTTTT. This sequence encodes CASSFAGTGTAGELFF. The rearrangement joins TRBV28 to TRBJ2-2; 9 bases match TRBD1. The ends lost 3 bases at V and 6 bases at J; junction bases unmatched: 8. Germline CDR1 reads MDHEN; CDR2 reads SYDVKM. The CDR3 loop spans 16 amino acids. The variable domain in full, with the rest retrieved from reference TRBV28 and TRBJ2-2, is DVKVTQSSRYLVKRTGEKVFLECVQDMDHENMFWYRQDPGLGLRLIYFSYDVKMKEKGDIPEGYSVSREKKERFSLILESASTNQTSMYLCASSFAGTGTAGELFFGEGSRLTVL.